What follows is one T cell receptor (beta chain) and its context. Just one base apart from a much larger clone, this may be a read error. This specimen belongs to a study of molecular identifiers for immune sequencing clone quantification. TCRdb itself ran the PCR reads through MiXCR, one entry per CDR3 protein. The sample lists under 800,000 distinct CDR3 sequences, less than 30% occurring once. V lost 5 bases to trimming and J lost 6 bases, with 17 bases between them. Looked up from germline, CDR1 is SGHNT and CDR2 is YYREEE (reference sequence). This CDR3 is 15 amino acids long. The chain recombines TRBV5-4 with TRBJ1-4, with D maybe TRBD1 (5 bases). The sequenced sample consisted of naive CD8+ T cells from blood, with Jurkat cell RNA spiked in. Noted subset: FACS-sorted CD8+CD4-CCR7+CD45RA+ naive T cells. This receptor was identified in a human donor in good health. Some libraries in this study had Jurkat cell RNA spiked in. Here the CDR3 DNA reads TGTGCCAGCAGGCGAAAGGGACTGGTGGATGAAAAACTGTTTTTT. It encodes CASRRKGLVDEKLFF.